One and the same sample provided the 31 T cell receptor beta chains below, sequenced in a study of beta chain features in type 1 diabetes. Expressed TCRB transcripts were sequenced because the isolated RNA had all been reverse transcribed beforehand. This table comes from immunoSEQ multiplex PCR, and its TCRdb copy is limited to in-frame clones, with some not included. The repertoire holds over 120,000 clones, about a tenth seen once, with 0.6% to 0.85% in the top ten. The sample taken for sequencing was central memory CD4+ T cells from blood. The receptors derive from a man between 18 and 35 years old in good health.

This clone turned up a few times. The chain is built from TRBV6-5 and TRBJ2-4, with D possibly being TRBD1 (7 bases). Trimming took off 7 bases at V and 3 bases at J, with 13 bases between the two ends. The CDR3 extends over 14 amino acids. Germline V gene data show CDR1 as MNHEY and CDR2 as SVGAGI. In DNA, the CDR3 is TGTGCCAGCATCGGCCAGGGGGGCAAAAACATTCAGTACTTC. Its translation: CASIGQGGKNIQYF.

CDR3 amino acids: CASRTTGGDTGELFF. CDR3 in DNA: TGTGCCAGCAGAACTACAGGGGGCGACACCGGGGAGCTGTTTTTT. The chain carries TRBV6-5 and TRBJ2-2, with 9 bases matching TRBD1. CDR3 length: 15 amino acids. V shed 6 bases, J shed 3 bases, and the junction held 5 bases outside the gene matches. CDR1 and CDR2 (germline): MNHEY, SVGAGI.

This clone was seen a handful of times. V gene TRBV6-5 combines with J gene TRBJ2-1; TRBD2 matches 11 bases. The junction had 3 bases not matched to a gene; V was cut back by 4 bases and J by 7 bases. The CDR3 contains 14 residues. Germline CDR1 reads MNHEY; CDR2 reads SVGAGI. The CDR3 DNA follows: TGTGCCAGCAGTTTGGGACTAGCGGCTAATGAGCAGTTCTTC. Its translation: CASSLGLAANEQFF.

This clone was detected only a few times. This chain uses TRBV10-3 with TRBJ1-1; D is unresolved. Germline V gene sequence: CDR1 ENHRY, CDR2 SYGVKD. This CDR3 has 15 amino acids. Trimming stripped 0 bases from V and 0 bases from J, with 8 bases between. Here the CDR3 reads CAISESSPLNTEAFF. DNA of the CDR3: TGTGCCATCAGTGAGTCGAGCCCGCTGAACACTGAAGCTTTCTTT.

This clone was detected a few times. This rearrangement joins TRBV27 to TRBJ1-5; D unresolved. In germline, CDR1 is MNHEY, CDR2 SMNVEV (reference sequence). V lost 6 bases to trimming and J lost 0 bases, with 12 bases between them. The CDR3 sequence is 15 residues long. The CDR3 here is CASSTARDSNQPQHF. The CDR3 DNA sequence: TGTGCCAGCAGCACAGCCCGGGATAGCAATCAGCCCCAGCATTTT.

Many counts were recorded for this clone. CDR3 protein: CASSWLARETQYF. DNA for the CDR3: TGTGCCAGCAGCTGGCTAGCGAGAGAGACCCAGTACTTC. The chain links TRBV7-2 to TRBJ2-5; D might be TRBD2 (6 bases). This CDR3 is built from 13 residues. V lost 4 bases to trimming and J lost 4 bases, with 10 bases between them. Germline lookup yields CDR1 SGHTA and CDR2 FQGNSA. The variable domain in full, completed from reference TRBV7-2 and TRBJ2-5, reads GAGVSQSPSNKVTEKGKDVELRCDPISGHTALYWYRQSLGQGLEFLIYFQGNSAPDKSGLPSDRFSAERTGGSVSTLTIQRTQQEDSAVYLCASSWLARETQYFGPGTRLLVL.

This clone has more than one count but fewer than ten. This chain connects TRBV25-1 to TRBJ2-3; 7 bases match TRBD2. This CDR3 comprises 14 residues. Germline lookup yields CDR1 MGHDK and CDR2 SYGVNS. Trimming cost V 2 bases and J 1 base; bases outside gene matches: 0. Written as DNA, the CDR3 is TGTGCCAGCAGTGAAGCGGGGGGCACAGATACGCAGTATTTT. Its translation: CASSEAGGTDTQYF.

The V gene is TRBV30, the J gene TRBJ1-4; a possible D gene is TRBD1 (5 bases). There are 12 residues in the CDR3. In germline, CDR1 is GTSNPN, CDR2 SVGIG (reference sequence). Trimming cost V 8 bases and J 7 bases, with 14 bases left between them. DNA of the CDR3: TGTGCCGGGGGGACTGGCGGTGAAAAACTGTTTTTT. Protein product: CAGGTGGEKLFF.

This chain joins TRBV2 and TRBJ2-7, with D perhaps TRBD1 (6 bases). Germline lookup yields CDR1 SNHLY and CDR2 FYNNEI. With 6 bases removed from V and 6 bases from J, the gap between germline ends came to 12 bases. The CDR3 consists of 12 residues. The CDR3 region has the DNA TGTGCCAGCAGGGGGGACACCGGCGAGCAGTACTTC. Amino acids: CASRGDTGEQYF.

The gene calls are TRBV29-1 and TRBJ2-5, with 7 bases aligning to TRBD1. This CDR3 spans 13 amino acids. Germline trimming cut 3 bases from V and 3 bases from J; bases unmatched to any gene: 4. Germline loops: CDR1 SQVTM, CDR2 ANQGSEA. The DNA of the CDR3 is TGCAGCGTTGAGGGAACAGGGGAAGAGACCCAGTACTTC. This encodes CSVEGTGEETQYF. The full variable domain, with the rest looked up from reference TRBV29-1 and TRBJ2-5, is SAVISQKPSRDICQRGTSLTIQCQVDSQVTMMFWYRQQPGQSLTLIATANQGSEATYESGFVIDKFPISRPNLTFSTLTVSNMSPEDSSIYLCSVEGTGEETQYFGPGTRLLVL.

The table lists this clone with a few counts. This chain uses TRBV19 with TRBJ2-2; D may be TRBD2 (6 bases). The CDR3 is 14 residues long. The V gene lost 1 base and the J gene lost 5 bases, with 8 bases spanning the gap. Germline V gene lookup returns CDR1 LNHDA and CDR2 SQIVND (reference sequence). The CDR3 DNA reads TGTGCCAGTAGTATAGGGAGGGAAACCGGGGAGCTGTTTTTT. Translating it yields CASSIGRETGELFF.

V gene TRBV28 combines with J gene TRBJ2-5; possibly TRBD2 for D (6 bases). Germline V gene sequence: CDR1 MDHEN, CDR2 SYDVKM. Deletions cut 1 base from V and 5 bases from J, with 11 bases between. There are 14 residues in the CDR3. The CDR3 nucleotides are TGTGCCAGCAGTTTATCTGGGGGAGGCGAGACCCAGTACTTC. This encodes CASSLSGGGETQYF.

The sample holds a few counts of this clone. The chain has TRBV4-3 and TRBJ1-5; 10 nucleotides align to TRBD1. The CDR3 has 16 residues. V lost 0 bases and J lost 2; bases outside the gene matches: 1. Germline CDR1 and CDR2: LGHNA and YSLEER. The CDR3 loop is CASSQDGTGGNQPQHF. CDR3 coding DNA: TGCGCCAGCAGCCAAGACGGGACAGGGGGCAATCAGCCCCAGCATTTT.

The chain links TRBV19 to TRBJ2-5, with 9 bases identical to TRBD2. J lost 5 bases, V lost 2 bases, and 6 bases had no gene match. The CDR3 contains 15 residues. Germline CDR1 reads LNHDA; CDR2 reads SQIVND (reference sequence). CDR3 nucleotides: TGTGCCAGTAGTATACGAGCGGGGGGTGTGGAGACCCAGTACTTC. It yields the protein CASSIRAGGVETQYF.

This clone was seen repeatedly, ten times or more. This rearrangement joins TRBV28 to TRBJ1-4; 7 positions match TRBD1. Looked up from germline, CDR1 is MDHEN and CDR2 is SYDVKM. V trimming: 4 bases; J trimming: 5 bases; junction bases outside the gene matches: 4. This CDR3 spans 14 amino acids. This CDR3 reads CASSSTGMNEKLFF. The CDR3 DNA reads TGTGCCAGCAGTTCGACAGGGATGAATGAAAAACTGTTTTTT.

This clone was counted a few times. The J gene is TRBJ1-5, the V gene TRBV28; D possibly corresponds to TRBD1 (6 bases). Trimming removed 7 bases at V and 0 bases at J, with 13 bases between. Germline lookup yields CDR1 MDHEN and CDR2 SYDVKM. The CDR3 totals 15 residues. The CDR3 protein is CASKGTPYSNQPQHF. The CDR3 DNA reads as TGTGCCAGCAAAGGGACACCGTATAGCAATCAGCCCCAGCATTTT.

The sample holds a few counts of this clone. This chain joins TRBV4-1 and TRBJ2-7, with 9 bases matching TRBD1. Germline V CDR1 and CDR2: MGHRA, YSYEKL. Trimming at V came to 8 bases and at J to 3 bases, leaving 14 bases not matched to a gene. This CDR3 contains 16 residues. CDR3 in DNA: TGCGCCAGCGGAATATCAGGACAGGGGAAGCACTACGAGCAGTACTTC. Encoded protein: CASGISGQGKHYEQYF.

This clone was seen more than once but under ten times. The rearrangement uses TRBV19 and TRBJ2-6, with D hard to call. The CDR3 sequence is 16 residues long. V was clipped by 5 bases and J by 0 bases, with 11 bases between them. CDR1 and CDR2 from the germline V gene are LNHDA and SQIVND (reference sequence). CDR3 in amino acids: CASSAHLSSGANVLTF. The CDR3 coding sequence is TGTGCCAGTAGTGCCCACTTGAGCTCTGGGGCCAACGTCCTGACTTTC.

The chain joins TRBV5-1 to TRBJ2-3; 8 bases match TRBD2. V lost 4 bases to trimming and J lost 2 bases; unmatched junction nucleotides: 15. The V gene's germline CDR1 is SGHRS and CDR2 YFSETQ. This CDR3 spans 18 amino acids. The CDR3 is CASSLRGSAGVLTDTQYF. The CDR3 coding sequence is TGCGCCAGCAGCCTACGCGGGTCAGCGGGGGTTCTCACAGATACGCAGTATTTT. The full variable domain, rest sourced from reference TRBV5-1 and TRBJ2-3, is KAGVTQTPRYLIKTRGQQVTLSCSPISGHRSVSWYQQTPGQGLQFLFEYFSETQRNKGNFPGRFSGRQFSNSRSEMNVSTLELGDSALYLCASSLRGSAGVLTDTQYFGPGTRLTVL.

In its sample, this clone was seen a few times. In DNA form, the CDR3 reads TGTGCCAGCAGTGAGGGACAGGCTTCTGTCTCACCCCTCCACTTT. Translating gives CASSEGQASVSPLHF. This chain connects TRBV6-1 to TRBJ1-6; 8 bases are shared with TRBD1. The CDR3 runs to 15 residues. V shed 3 bases, J shed 10 bases, and the junction held 8 bases outside the gene matches. Germline V lookup: CDR1 MNHNS, CDR2 SASEGT.

There are a few counts of this clone. V is TRBV7-3 and J is TRBJ2-3; 10 bases are a match to TRBD2. Per germline, CDR1 SGHTA and CDR2 FQGTGA. Unmatched junction bases numbered 2, after V lost 5 bases and J lost 3 bases. The CDR3 covers 14 residues. In nucleotides, the CDR3 is TGTGCCAGCAGCAAGCGGGGGGGAACAGATACGCAGTATTTT. It yields the protein CASSKRGGTDTQYF.

The sample holds a few counts of this clone. The rearrangement uses TRBV4-3 and TRBJ2-7; tentatively, D is TRBD2 (5 bases). V was shortened by 3 bases and J by 7 bases, with 19 bases between the two germline ends. Per germline, CDR1 LGHNA and CDR2 YSLEER. The CDR3 has 15 residues. The CDR3 region has the DNA TGCGCCAGCAGCCATGAACCGGCCGGCACGGGGGAGCAGTACTTC. This sequence encodes CASSHEPAGTGEQYF.

In its sample, this clone was seen a few times. V is TRBV11-2 and J is TRBJ2-7; TRBD1 agrees at 8 bases. The germline gives CDR1 SGHAT, CDR2 FQNNGV. The CDR3 contains 14 residues. With V trimmed by 3 bases and J by 2 bases, 3 bases remained unmatched. The CDR3 coding sequence is TGTGCCAGCAGCTTCGGACAGGGAACCTACGAGCAGTACTTC. Protein product: CASSFGQGTYEQYF.

The genes are TRBV5-1 and TRBJ1-1; D may be TRBD1 (5 bases). The CDR3 is 14 amino acids. V was trimmed by 2 bases and J by 0 bases, leaving 8 bases between them. Germline V CDR1 and CDR2: SGHRS, YFSETQ. The CDR3 region has the DNA TGCGCCAGCAGCTTAAACAGGATGAACACTGAAGCTTTCTTT. Translation gives CASSLNRMNTEAFF.

There are a few counts of this clone. The J gene is TRBJ1-3, the V gene TRBV2; D is ambiguous. The CDR3 is 14 amino acids. V was trimmed by 6 bases and J by 0 bases, leaving 9 bases between them. Germline V gene data show CDR1 as SNHLY and CDR2 as FYNNEI. The chain's CDR3 is CASSGTLSGNTIYF. CDR3 DNA sequence: TGTGCCAGCAGCGGTACTCTCTCTGGAAACACCATATATTTT. Full variable domain (outside the CDR3, taken from reference TRBV2 and TRBJ1-3): EPEVTQTPSHQVTQMGQEVILRCVPISNHLYFYWYRQILGQKVEFLVSFYNNEISEKSEIFDDQFSVERPDGSNFTLKIRSTKLEDSAMYFCASSGTLSGNTIYFGEGSWLTVV.

The V call is TRBV4-2, the J call TRBJ2-7, with D tentatively TRBD2 (6 bases). Germline V gene data show CDR1 as LGHNA and CDR2 as YNFKEQ. Trimming stripped 0 bases from V and 3 bases from J, with 15 bases between. The CDR3 is 16 residues long. The CDR3 DNA reads TGTGCCAGCAGCCAAGATTGGCGGCAGGGAGGCTACGAGCAGTACTTC. Translation gives CASSQDWRQGGYEQYF.

This chain connects TRBV5-6 to TRBJ2-1; tentatively, D is TRBD2 (7 bases). The germline V gene encodes CDR1 SGHDT and CDR2 YYEEEE. This CDR3 is 17 amino acids long. Trimming removed 0 bases from V and 1 base from J, with 14 bases in between. CDR3 coding DNA: TGTGCCAGCAGCTTGGCCCGGGGGGCTGAATCCTACAATGAGCAGTTCTTC. Its protein product is CASSLARGAESYNEQFF.

This clone showed up just a few times. The chain is built from TRBV2 and TRBJ1-2, with D perhaps TRBD1 (6 bases). Germline CDR1 is SNHLY and CDR2 is FYNNEI. Trimming took off 6 bases at V and 6 bases at J, with 14 bases between the two ends. CDR3 size: 13 residues. The CDR3 loop is CASSTQGYNGYTF. In DNA form, the CDR3 reads TGTGCCAGCAGCACACAGGGATACAATGGCTACACCTTC. The full variable domain, with the rest looked up from reference TRBV2 and TRBJ1-2, is EPEVTQTPSHQVTQMGQEVILRCVPISNHLYFYWYRQILGQKVEFLVSFYNNEISEKSEIFDDQFSVERPDGSNFTLKIRSTKLEDSAMYFCASSTQGYNGYTFGSGTRLTVV.

The chain carries TRBV27 and TRBJ2-7, with D uncertain. The CDR3 has 13 amino acids. V was shortened by 6 bases and J by 3 bases, with 12 bases between the two germline ends. Germline CDR1 reads MNHEY; CDR2 reads SMNVEV (reference sequence). The CDR3 reads CASSKGSDYEQYF. CDR3 nucleotide sequence: TGTGCCAGCAGCAAAGGCAGCGACTACGAGCAGTACTTC.

This clone has just a few counts. DNA for the CDR3: TGTGCCAGCTCACCCCCAGGGGCTGGGCAGCCCCAGCATTTT. Its translation is CASSPPGAGQPQHF. This chain links TRBV18 with TRBJ1-5; D might be TRBD1 (6 bases). This CDR3 has 14 amino acids. Germline lookup yields CDR1 KGHSH and CDR2 LQKENI. The V end was cut by 3 bases, the J end by 7 bases, with 13 bases between.

This clone was counted only a few times. The V and J genes are TRBV19 and TRBJ2-3, with 7 nucleotides matching TRBD2. Germline V lookup: CDR1 LNHDA, CDR2 SQIVND (reference sequence). The CDR3 loop spans 11 amino acids. Trimming at V came to 6 bases and at J to 11 bases, leaving 5 bases not matched to a gene. Written as DNA, the CDR3 is TGTGCCAGTAGCGGGGGGATACGGCAGTATTTT. It specifies CASSGGIRQYF.